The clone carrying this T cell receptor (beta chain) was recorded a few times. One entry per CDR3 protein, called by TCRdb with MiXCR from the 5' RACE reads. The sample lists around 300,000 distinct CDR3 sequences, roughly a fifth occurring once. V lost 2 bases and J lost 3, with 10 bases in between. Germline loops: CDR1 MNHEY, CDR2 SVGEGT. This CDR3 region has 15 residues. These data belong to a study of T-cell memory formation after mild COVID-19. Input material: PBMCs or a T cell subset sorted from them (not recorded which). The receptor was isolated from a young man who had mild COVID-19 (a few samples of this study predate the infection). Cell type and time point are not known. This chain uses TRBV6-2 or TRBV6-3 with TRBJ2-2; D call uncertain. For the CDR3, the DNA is TGTGCCAGCAGTTACGGGCCAGTATACACCGGGGAGCTGTTTTTT. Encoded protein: CASSYGPVYTGELFF.